The 30 T cell receptor beta chains listed next were all sequenced from one sample in a study of shared clonotypes between healthy human individuals. The assay was immunoSEQ multiplex PCR, and TCRdb's table has in-frame clones only and misses some. This sample has about 1 million clones, with around 76% found just once. Sequencing was carried out using memory CD4+ T cells sorted from blood. Subset indicated: CD45RA-negative fraction. These receptor sequences come from a man aged 18 to 29 in good health.

The chain combines TRBV27 with TRBJ2-2, with 8 nucleotides matching TRBD1. V lost 4 bases and J lost 2; bases outside the gene matches: 6. This CDR3 is built from 16 residues. Germline V CDR1 and CDR2: MNHEY, SMNVEV (reference sequence). The CDR3 is CASSYWDRFNTGELFF. In DNA form, the CDR3 reads TGTGCCAGCAGTTATTGGGACAGGTTTAACACCGGGGAGCTGTTTTTT.

The V gene is TRBV6-6, the J gene TRBJ2-7, with a tentative D call TRBD2 (6 bases). V lost 0 bases and J lost 2, with 11 bases in between. Germline CDR1 is MNHNY and CDR2 is SVGAGI (reference sequence). The CDR3 sequence is 15 residues long. As DNA, the CDR3 is TGTGCCAGCAGTTACTCATTGGGAGGACCCTACGAGCAGTACTTC. It encodes CASSYSLGGPYEQYF.

The chain uses TRBV14 and TRBJ2-3; D gene uncertain. Between the trimmed V and J ends, which lost 4 bases and 2 bases, there was a span of 13 bases. CDR3 length: 15 amino acids. Germline CDR1 reads SGHDN; CDR2 reads FVKESK. The CDR3 sequence: CASSRRQSFTDTQYF. As DNA, the CDR3 is TGTGCCAGCAGCCGCCGCCAGAGTTTCACAGATACGCAGTATTTT.

This chain links TRBV2 with TRBJ2-7; tentatively, D is TRBD1 or TRBD2 (5 bases each). The V and J ends lost 6 bases and 0 bases respectively, with 6 bases between them. Germline V lookup: CDR1 SNHLY, CDR2 FYNNEI. This CDR3 is 12 amino acids long. CDR3 sequence (DNA): TGTGCCAGCAGGGGGACCTCCTACGAGCAGTACTTC. This encodes CASRGTSYEQYF. Drawing the rest from reference TRBV2 and TRBJ2-7, the complete variable domain is EPEVTQTPSHQVTQMGQEVILRCVPISNHLYFYWYRQILGQKVEFLVSFYNNEISEKSEIFDDQFSVERPDGSNFTLKIRSTKLEDSAMYFCASRGTSYEQYFGPGTRLTVT.

Written as DNA, the CDR3 is TGTGCCAGCAGCGGGACAGTGGGAAGGAATGAGCAGTTCTTC. Translation gives CASSGTVGRNEQFF. The V call is TRBV9, the J call TRBJ2-1; D may be TRBD1 (6 bases). V was shortened by 3 bases and J by 7 bases, with 14 bases between the two germline ends. Germline V gives CDR1 SGDLS, CDR2 YYNGEE. The CDR3 is made up of 14 amino acids.

The chain is built from TRBV6-5 and TRBJ1-6; possibly TRBD1 for D (5 bases). The length of the CDR3 is 14 residues. In germline, CDR1 is MNHEY, CDR2 SVGAGI. V lost 2 bases, J lost 4 bases, and 6 bases lay in between. The CDR3: CASSYGAYNSPLHF. As DNA, the CDR3 is TGTGCCAGCAGTTACGGGGCGTATAATTCACCCCTCCACTTT.

This clone has only a few counts. The rearrangement links TRBV6-6 to TRBJ1-6; D unresolved. The CDR3 has 13 residues. Trimming removed 11 bases from V and 5 bases from J, with 13 bases in between. CDR1 and CDR2 (germline): MNHNY, SVGAGI (reference sequence). The CDR3 protein is CAVRSLNNSPLHF. As DNA, the CDR3 is TGTGCCGTCAGAAGCCTGAATAATTCACCCCTCCACTTT.

This clone was picked up a small number of times. The same CDR3 is also encoded by other DNA sequences in this sample. This chain connects TRBV9 to TRBJ2-2; TRBD2 matches at 10 bases. In germline, CDR1 is SGDLS, CDR2 YYNGEE. V lost 2 bases, J lost 2 bases, and 3 bases stayed unmatched. The CDR3 loop spans 16 amino acids. CDR3 in DNA: TGTGCCAGCAGCGTTGGACTAGCGGTAAACACCGGGGAGCTGTTTTTT. Amino acid sequence: CASSVGLAVNTGELFF. Variable domain in full (rest from reference TRBV9 and TRBJ2-2): DSGVTQTPKHLITATGQRVTLRCSPRSGDLSVYWYQQSLDQGLQFLIQYYNGEERAKGNILERFSAQQFPDLHSELNLSSLELGDSALYFCASSVGLAVNTGELFFGEGSRLTVL.

This chain joins TRBV25-1 and TRBJ1-5; 8 bases agree with TRBD1. Trimming took 4 bases from V and 2 from J; bases not matched to a gene: 10. This CDR3 region has 17 residues. CDR1 is MGHDK, CDR2 SYGVNS, per germline. The CDR3 here is CASSAAQGAERNQPQHF. For the CDR3, the DNA is TGTGCCAGCAGTGCGGCGCAGGGGGCCGAGCGCAATCAGCCCCAGCATTTT.

This clone was found a few times. This sequence joins TRBV2 and TRBJ2-3, with D perhaps matching TRBD2 (7 bases). V was cut by 2 bases and J by 6 bases, with 12 bases left in between. Germline V gene sequence: CDR1 SNHLY, CDR2 FYNNEI. The CDR3 is 14 residues long. CDR3 nucleotide sequence: TGTGCCAGCAGTGAATGGGGGGGGCCTGATACGCAGTATTTT. As protein: CASSEWGGPDTQYF.

The chain recombines TRBV7-2 with TRBJ1-1; unclear D gene. The length of the CDR3 is 12 residues. CDR1 and CDR2 from the germline V gene are SGHTA and FQGNSA. With 1 base removed from V and 8 bases from J, the gap between germline ends came to 8 bases. The CDR3 DNA follows: TGTGCCAGCAGCTTAGAGGTACAGGAAGCTTTCTTT. Translated, it gives CASSLEVQEAFF.

The V and J genes are TRBV28 and TRBJ2-1, with 7 bases fitting TRBD2. This CDR3 comprises 14 residues. Trimming at V came to 6 bases and at J to 6 bases, leaving 8 bases not matched to a gene. Germline CDR1 reads MDHEN; CDR2 reads SYDVKM. This CDR3 reads CASRAGEWVNEQFF. The CDR3 DNA reads TGTGCCAGCAGGGCGGGGGAGTGGGTCAATGAGCAGTTCTTC.

The chain recombines TRBV5-4 with TRBJ2-1; either TRBD1 or TRBD2 may supply D (5 bases each). The CDR3 sequence is 16 residues long. CDR1 is SGHNT and CDR2 is YYREEE in the germline V gene (reference sequence). V lost 0 bases and J 0 bases, leaving 10 bases between the germline ends. The CDR3 is CASSLERGSSYNEQFF. The CDR3 nucleotides are TGTGCCAGCAGCTTGGAGAGGGGAAGCTCCTACAATGAGCAGTTCTTC.

This clone has only a few counts. An end of the junction differs from the germline gene, which may be a read error. This rearrangement joins TRBV7-8 to TRBJ1-5; D gene uncertain. The CDR3 contains 12 residues. Germline lookup yields CDR1 SGHVS and CDR2 FQNEAQ. CDR3 region: CASSPLLGVLRF. CDR3 in DNA: TGTGCCAGCAGCCCACTTTTGGGCGTCCTAAGATTT.

The V gene is TRBV10-3, the J gene TRBJ1-2; D is undetermined. The germline CDR1 and CDR2 sequences are ENHRY and SYGVKD. Trimming removed 7 bases at V and 5 bases at J, with 11 bases between. This CDR3 region has 12 residues. The DNA of the CDR3 is TGTGCCATCACGGCAGGCGGATATGGCTACACCTTC. Amino acids: CAITAGGYGYTF.

J is TRBJ2-7 and V is TRBV28; D is unclear. The CDR3 runs to 15 residues. V was clipped by 1 base and J by 0 bases, with 10 bases between them. Germline V CDR1 and CDR2: MDHEN, SYDVKM. Written as DNA, the CDR3 is TGTGCCAGCAGTTTATTAAACCCGTCCTCCTACGAGCAGTACTTC. Protein product: CASSLLNPSSYEQYF.

V gene TRBV28 combines with J gene TRBJ2-7; no firm D call. Germline CDR1 is MDHEN and CDR2 is SYDVKM. Deletions cut 2 bases from V and 2 bases from J, with 7 bases between. This CDR3 is 13 amino acids long. CDR3 DNA: TGTGCCAGCAGTTTACACCGAACCTACGAGCAGTACTTC. This encodes CASSLHRTYEQYF.

The CDR3 DNA sequence: TGTGCCTGGAGTGTTTGGGGACAGGGAGGGCAGCCCCAGCATTTT. As protein: CAWSVWGQGGQPQHF. The chain couples TRBV30 to TRBJ1-5, with TRBD1 matching over 9 bases. V lost 0 bases, J lost 7 bases, and 7 bases stayed unmatched. The CDR3 is 15 residues long. Germline-derived CDR1 and CDR2 are GTSNPN and SVGIG (reference sequence).

This rearrangement joins TRBV9 to TRBJ2-7; 7 bases agree with TRBD1. This CDR3 contains 14 residues. Germline lookup yields CDR1 SGDLS and CDR2 YYNGEE. Losses at the gene ends were 3 bases for V and 2 bases for J; bases not matched to a gene: 5. In DNA form, the CDR3 reads TGTGCCAGCAGCGCTAGTGGGACAGCCTACGAGCAGTACTTC. Protein: CASSASGTAYEQYF. The whole variable domain, filled in from reference TRBV9 and TRBJ2-7, reads DSGVTQTPKHLITATGQRVTLRCSPRSGDLSVYWYQQSLDQGLQFLIQYYNGEERAKGNILERFSAQQFPDLHSELNLSSLELGDSALYFCASSASGTAYEQYFGPGTRLTVT.

This clone was detected only once. The genes are TRBV15 and TRBJ2-3, with D perhaps matching TRBD2 (5 bases). Trimming took 5 bases from V and 0 from J, leaving 24 bases between them. CDR3 length: 19 amino acids. Per the germline V gene, CDR1 is LNHNV and CDR2 is YYDKDF (reference sequence). The CDR3 protein is CATSSGFNKNLYSTDTQYF. For the CDR3, the DNA is TGTGCCACCAGCTCGGGATTCAACAAGAATTTATATAGCACAGATACGCAGTATTTT.

The V gene is TRBV5-1, the J gene TRBJ2-1, with TRBD2 matching 9 bases. J was trimmed by 0 bases and V by 5 bases; bases with no gene match: 18. The CDR3 contains 20 residues. Germline V lookup: CDR1 SGHRS, CDR2 YFSETQ. CDR3 sequence (DNA): TGCGCCAGCAGGACCTTAATGGCAGCGGGAGGACCGAGCTCCTACAATGAGCAGTTCTTC. It encodes CASRTLMAAGGPSSYNEQFF.

V gene TRBV29-1 combines with J gene TRBJ2-5; the D is unclear. V was trimmed by 3 bases and J by 2 bases, leaving 10 bases between them. This CDR3 is built from 13 residues. Germline V lookup: CDR1 SQVTM, CDR2 ANQGSEA. The CDR3 coding sequence is TGCAGCGTTGAGGGGTTTGGGCAAGAGACCCAGTACTTC. It codes for CSVEGFGQETQYF.

The chain joins TRBV5-4 to TRBJ2-2; D gene uncertain. V shed 5 bases and J shed 0 bases, with 2 bases lying between them. Germline assignment: CDR1 SGHNT and CDR2 YYREEE (reference sequence). The CDR3 covers 12 residues. This chain's CDR3 is CASRSNTGELFF. CDR3 bases: TGTGCCAGCAGGTCGAACACCGGGGAGCTGTTTTTT.

The chain has TRBV11-3 and TRBJ2-7; possibly TRBD1 for D (6 bases). Germline-derived CDR1 and CDR2 are SGHNT and YENEEA. This CDR3 spans 16 amino acids. Trimming left V 2 bases short and J 5 bases short, with 19 bases between. The CDR3 protein is CASSLSGTGSSNEQYF. As DNA, the CDR3 is TGTGCCAGCAGCTTATCGGGAACAGGGTCTAGCAACGAGCAGTACTTC.

This clone was picked up one time. The chain carries TRBV5-1 and TRBJ2-2; a possible D gene is TRBD2 (5 bases). The germline V and J ends were trimmed by 1 base and 6 bases, with 16 bases remaining between them. In germline, CDR1 is SGHRS, CDR2 YFSETQ. The CDR3 spans 16 residues. CDR3 DNA: TGCGCCAGCAGCTTGACGACCGGACTCATCGCCGGGGAGCTGTTTTTT. The encoded protein is CASSLTTGLIAGELFF.

Worth noting for this clone: This sequence may be a read error, since a much larger clone differs from it by one base. Other DNA variants within this sample encode the same CDR3. This rearrangement joins TRBV7-2 to TRBJ1-1, with a possible D match to TRBD1 (5 bases). CDR3 length: 13 amino acids. Germline CDR1 SGHTA, CDR2 FQGNSA. V dropped 2 bases and J dropped 3 bases, with 7 bases sitting between them. CDR3 sequence: CASSLRQHTEAFF. In DNA form, the CDR3 reads TGTGCCAGCAGCTTAAGACAGCACACTGAAGCTTTCTTT.

The J gene is TRBJ2-7, the V gene TRBV6-5; the match to TRBD1 covers 7 bases. CDR1 MNHEY and CDR2 SVGAGI come from the germline V gene. J lost 1 base, V lost 9 bases, and 12 bases had no gene match. The length of the CDR3 is 15 residues. The CDR3 nucleotides read TGTGCCAGTGGAAGTACCGGGACAGATTCCTACGAGCAGTACTTC. Translation gives CASGSTGTDSYEQYF.

This clone turned up a few times. This sequence joins TRBV28 and TRBJ1-3; no reliable D call. Trimming cost V 3 bases and J 3 bases, with 9 bases left between them. From germline, CDR1 is MDHEN and CDR2 SYDVKM. The CDR3 contains 14 residues. As DNA, the CDR3 is TGTGCCAGCAGTTTCCTGGGGAGTGGAAACACCATATATTTT. Encoded protein: CASSFLGSGNTIYF.

The CDR3 DNA sequence: TGCAGCGGCTCGGGGACGTCCTCCACCGGGGAGCTGTTTTTT. Amino acids: CSGSGTSSTGELFF. V and J are TRBV29-1 and TRBJ2-2; either TRBD1 or TRBD2 may supply D (5 bases each). The CDR3 totals 14 residues. V was pared by 7 bases and J by 4 bases, with 16 bases between. Germline assignment: CDR1 SQVTM and CDR2 ANQGSEA.

This chain connects TRBV7-9 to TRBJ2-7; 7 bases are a match to TRBD1. V trimming: 4 bases; J trimming: 5 bases; junction bases outside the gene matches: 5. Germline values: CDR1 SEHNR, CDR2 FQNEAQ (reference sequence). The CDR3 is made up of 13 amino acids. CDR3 coding DNA: TGTGCCAGCAGCTCCAGGGGGTCCGACGAGCAGTACTTC. It codes for CASSSRGSDEQYF. The full variable domain, in which reference TRBV7-9 and TRBJ2-7 provide the parts outside the CDR3, is DTGVSQNPRHKITKRGQNVTFRCDPISEHNRLYWYRQTLGQGPEFLTYFQNEAQLEKSRLLSDRFSAERPKGSFSTLEIQRTEQGDSAMYLCASSSRGSDEQYFGPGTRLTVT.